The present T cell receptor (beta chain) was sequenced within a study of cytomegalovirus exposure and HLA in healthy donors. Study details: Some 180 million T cells yielded 100 million or so unique TCR beta sequences in earlier analysis.

Nominally healthy donors provided the samples, though records likely missed some immune exposures. With 60 Vbeta and 13 Jbeta primers, the PCR was carried out. Sequencing used immunoSEQ multiplex PCR; TCRdb keeps in-frame clones, though not all of them. The sample has some 130,000 clones; roughly three fifths are singletons. In this sample, this clone turned up a few times. V shed 5 bases and J shed 0 bases, with 17 bases lying between them. The germline V gene has CDR1 MNHEY and CDR2 SMNVEV (reference sequence). The CDR3 consists of 17 residues. V and J are TRBV27 and TRBJ1-5; possible D gene TRBD1, 5 bases. The specimen was PBMCs. The receptor was isolated from a man aged 35-49 years in good health and CMV-seropositive. Here the CDR3 DNA reads TGTGCCAGCAGTCTACACTTGGCGGGGGTTAGCAATCAGCCCCAGCATTTT. Residues: CASSLHLAGVSNQPQHF.